Below, 28 T cell receptor beta chains from the same sample are listed, as sequenced in a study of early T cells in non-severe SARS-CoV-2 infection (dated by TCRdb to the early 2020s). Library preparation was by 5' RACE. TCRdb records NextSeq 500 as the sequencer. TCRdb handled the public reads itself, with Q25 trimming in fastp and clone calling in MiXCR, and kept productive beta chains. Rows merge per CDR3 protein into single entries with the most common DNA and genes. The sample includes 29,000 or so distinct CDR3 sequences, with 9.5% to 10% observed a single time. Jointly, the top ten make up 12% to 15% of the sample. Sequencing was performed on whole blood. The source is an adult who was a healthcare worker with PCR-confirmed SARS-CoV-2 infection or an uninfected control (not recorded which).

There are many counts of this clonotype. This chain links TRBV29-1 with TRBJ2-7; TRBD1 matches 9 bases. In germline, CDR1 is SQVTM, CDR2 ANQGSEA. The CDR3 extends over 14 amino acids. J was trimmed by 3 bases and V by 6 bases; bases with no gene match: 9. The CDR3 reads CSVEKGQGNYEQYF. In DNA, the CDR3 is TGCAGCGTAGAAAAGGGACAGGGCAACTACGAGCAGTACTTC.

At least ten counts were recorded for this clonotype. V gene TRBV9 combines with J gene TRBJ2-1; 12 bases map to TRBD1. This CDR3 spans 18 amino acids. Germline V gene lookup returns CDR1 SGDLS and CDR2 YYNGEE. J was trimmed by 0 bases and V by 4 bases; bases with no gene match: 8. CDR3 in DNA: TGTGCCAGCAGCCGTAGGGGGACAGGGGGCCACTCCTACAATGAGCAGTTCTTC. It yields the protein CASSRRGTGGHSYNEQFF.

The sample holds many counts of this clonotype. V gene TRBV9 combines with J gene TRBJ2-3, with 8 bases fitting TRBD2. This CDR3 contains 15 residues. The germline CDR1 and CDR2 sequences are SGDLS and YYNGEE. J gave up 2 bases and V 2 bases, and 4 bases lay outside the gene matches. CDR3 region: CASSVSSGYTDTQYF. For the CDR3, the DNA is TGTGCCAGCAGCGTCTCTAGCGGGTACACAGATACGCAGTATTTT. The full variable domain, its missing parts supplied by reference TRBV9 and TRBJ2-3, is DSGVTQTPKHLITATGQRVTLRCSPRSGDLSVYWYQQSLDQGLQFLIQYYNGEERAKGNILERFSAQQFPDLHSELNLSSLELGDSALYFCASSVSSGYTDTQYFGPGTRLTVL.

In this sample, this clonotype turned up many times. This chain uses TRBV19 with TRBJ2-7, with D possibly matching TRBD1 (5 bases). The germline gives CDR1 LNHDA, CDR2 SQIVND (reference sequence). There are 13 residues in the CDR3. V was shortened by 5 bases and J by 1 base, with 9 bases between the two germline ends. CDR3 coding DNA: TGTGCCAGTAGTTCCGACAGTTCCTACGAGCAGTACTTC. This sequence encodes CASSSDSSYEQYF.

This clonotype has at least ten counts. This CDR3 is CSYGIAGVSTDTQYF. In DNA, the CDR3 is TGCAGCTATGGAATAGCGGGGGTGAGCACAGATACGCAGTATTTT. This chain uses TRBV29-1 with TRBJ2-3, with 9 bases aligning to TRBD2. V was pared by 8 bases and J by 0 bases, with 9 bases of the junction left unmatched. The CDR3 is 15 residues long. Germline assignment: CDR1 SQVTM and CDR2 ANQGSEA.

The chain is built from TRBV28 and TRBJ1-5; 8 bases are shared with TRBD1. Germline loops: CDR1 MDHEN, CDR2 SYDVKM. V lost 6 bases, J lost 6 bases, and 10 bases stayed unmatched. This CDR3 has 15 amino acids. The CDR3: CASSPHTGGRQPQHF. The CDR3, as DNA: TGTGCCAGCAGCCCCCACACAGGGGGACGTCAGCCCCAGCATTTT.

The rearrangement joins TRBV12-3 or TRBV12-4 to TRBJ2-3; the D gene is possibly TRBD1 (6 bases). Trimming left V 8 bases short and J 4 bases short, with 10 bases between. The CDR3 runs to 12 residues. The CDR3 spells CASQGFADTQYF. CDR3 bases: TGTGCCAGCCAGGGGTTTGCAGATACGCAGTATTTT.

The CDR3 coding sequence is TGTGCCAGCTCAACCAGGGGAGGGGGATACGAGCAGTACTTC. Translated, it gives CASSTRGGGYEQYF. This sequence joins TRBV18 and TRBJ2-7; a possible D gene is TRBD2 (7 bases). This CDR3 is 14 amino acids long. Germline V gene sequence: CDR1 KGHSH, CDR2 LQKENI. Trimming shortened V by 5 bases and J by 4 bases, and 15 bases separated the two germline ends.

This clonotype was seen at least ten times. J is TRBJ1-2 and V is TRBV18; D not certain. Between the trimmed V and J ends, which lost 6 bases and 5 bases, there was a span of 13 bases. The germline CDR1 and CDR2 sequences are KGHSH and LQKENI. The CDR3 is 13 amino acids. The chain's CDR3 is CASSMAALYGYTF. The CDR3 DNA reads TGTGCCAGCTCGATGGCAGCTCTTTATGGCTACACCTTC.

This clonotype was observed a handful of times. The genes are TRBV20-1 and TRBJ1-1; possibly TRBD1 for D (5 bases). V was pared by 0 bases and J by 1 base, with 6 bases between. This CDR3 spans 13 amino acids. The germline CDR1 and CDR2 sequences are DFQATT and SNEGSKA (reference sequence). CDR3 coding DNA: TGCAGTGCTAGAGATGGGGGGAACACTGAAGCTTTCTTT. This encodes CSARDGGNTEAFF.

J is TRBJ1-5 and V is TRBV7-3; D is ambiguous. The CDR3 contains 15 residues. Germline V gives CDR1 SGHTA, CDR2 FQGTGA. Trimming shortened V by 5 bases and J by 1 base, and 12 bases separated the two germline ends. CDR3 residues: CASSPDGLSNQPQHF. The DNA of the CDR3 is TGTGCCAGCAGCCCGGATGGACTGAGCAATCAGCCCCAGCATTTT.

The CDR3: CASSSTEGRTDTQYF. The CDR3 DNA follows: TGTGCCAGTAGCTCGACAGAGGGGAGGACAGATACGCAGTATTTT. V usage is TRBV19 and J usage is TRBJ2-3; a weak D match, TRBD2 (6 bases). V was shortened by 6 bases and J by 3 bases, with 16 bases between the two germline ends. The CDR3 spans 15 residues. Germline CDR1 LNHDA, CDR2 SQIVND (reference sequence).

This clonotype came up many times. The genes are TRBV24-1 and TRBJ2-1, with D tentatively TRBD1 or TRBD2 (6 bases each). The V gene's germline CDR1 is KGHDR and CDR2 SFDVKD. Trimming left V 0 bases short and J 2 bases short, with 10 bases between. This CDR3 is 16 amino acids long. The CDR3 loop reads CATSDLRGPPYNEQFF. The DNA of the CDR3 is TGTGCCACCAGTGATTTGCGGGGGCCCCCCTACAATGAGCAGTTCTTC.

This clonotype was detected a few times. The V call is TRBV25-1, the J call TRBJ1-5; possibly TRBD1 for D (5 bases). The CDR3 is 14 residues long. CDR1 is MGHDK, CDR2 SYGVNS, per germline. Trimming cost V 3 bases and J 5 bases, with 11 bases left between them. The CDR3 region has the DNA TGTGCCAGCAGTGACAGGGCGTGGCATCAGCCCCAGCATTTT. Its protein product is CASSDRAWHQPQHF. Complete variable domain (other parts from reference TRBV25-1 and TRBJ1-5): EADIYQTPRYLVIGTGKKITLECSQTMGHDKMYWYQQDPGMELHLIHYSYGVNSTEKGDLSSESTVSRIRTEHFPLTLESARPSHTSQYLCASSDRAWHQPQHFGDGTRLSIL.

This chain joins TRBV5-6 and TRBJ1-2, with unresolved D. V was shortened by 5 bases and J by 4 bases, with 12 bases between the two germline ends. The CDR3 covers 13 residues. The germline gives CDR1 SGHDT, CDR2 YYEEEE. The DNA of the CDR3 is TGTGCCAGCAGGCCTAAGGGTATCTATGGCTACACCTTC. It codes for CASRPKGIYGYTF. Using reference TRBV5-6 and TRBJ1-2 for the parts outside the CDR3, the full variable domain is DAGVTQSPTHLIKTRGQQVTLRCSPKSGHDTVSWYQQALGQGPQFIFQYYEEEERQRGNFPDRFSGHQFPNYSSELNVNALLLGDSALYLCASRPKGIYGYTFGSGTRLTVV.

This clonotype was detected ten times or more. At one boundary the junction diverges from the germline segment, which might be a read error. CDR3 sequence (DNA): TGTGCCAGCAGCCAAGACATAGGGGGCACTGAAGTTTTCTTT. It encodes CASSQDIGGTEVFF. V and J are TRBV3-1 and TRBJ1-1, with 7 bases identical to TRBD1. Germline CDR1 is LGHDT and CDR2 is YNNKEL (reference sequence). The CDR3 runs 14 residues.

This clonotype was detected once. The rearrangement joins TRBV30 to TRBJ2-1, with D perhaps TRBD2 (7 bases). Between the trimmed V and J ends, which lost 4 bases and 9 bases, there was a span of 16 bases. This CDR3 region has 13 residues. The V gene's germline CDR1 is GTSNPN and CDR2 SVGIG (reference sequence). In DNA, the CDR3 is TGTGCCTGGATGGCCGGGGGGCGGAGTGAGCAGTTCTTC. It yields the protein CAWMAGGRSEQFF.

This clonotype was seen many times. The chain combines TRBV3-1 with TRBJ1-1; D is unresolved. Germline CDR1 LGHDT, CDR2 YNNKEL (reference sequence). The CDR3 is 15 amino acids. V lost 3 bases, J lost 1 base, and 12 bases lay in between. The CDR3 bases are TGTGCCAGCAGCCAGCTGGACCGACCGAACACTGAAGCTTTCTTT. Translation: CASSQLDRPNTEAFF.

The chain is built from TRBV3-1 and TRBJ2-5, with 10 bases lining up with TRBD1. Trimming took 4 bases from V and 4 from J; bases not matched to a gene: 3. CDR1 and CDR2 from the germline V gene are LGHDT and YNNKEL (reference sequence). The CDR3 is 14 residues long. The CDR3 protein is CASSRRQGAETQYF. DNA of the CDR3: TGTGCCAGCAGCCGCCGACAGGGGGCAGAGACCCAGTACTTC.

This clonotype was seen repeatedly, ten times or more. V and J are TRBV5-5 and TRBJ2-2, with D hard to call. The CDR3 runs 14 residues. CDR1 is SGHKS, CDR2 YYEKEE, per germline (reference sequence). With 2 bases removed from V and 5 bases from J, the gap between germline ends came to 10 bases. CDR3 sequence: CASSFWVRTGELFF. The DNA of the CDR3 is TGTGCCAGCAGCTTCTGGGTCAGAACCGGGGAGCTGTTTTTT.

This clonotype was counted between two and nine times. The chain couples TRBV6-2 or TRBV6-3 to TRBJ1-5; D uncertain. Between the trimmed V and J ends, which lost 7 bases and 0 bases, there was a span of 10 bases. The CDR3 spans 14 residues. Germline V gene lookup returns CDR1 MNHEY and CDR2 SVGEGT. CDR3 bases: TGTGCCAGCAAAGGGAGTTATAGCAATCAGCCCCAGCATTTT. This sequence encodes CASKGSYSNQPQHF.

The rearrangement joins TRBV7-3 to TRBJ2-5, with 7 bases identical to TRBD1. This CDR3 region has 15 residues. Germline CDR1 reads SGHTA; CDR2 reads FQGTGA. V lost 0 bases to trimming and J lost 2 bases; unmatched junction nucleotides: 3. CDR3 in amino acids: CASSLTGQKQETQYF. CDR3 bases: TGTGCCAGCAGCTTAACGGGACAGAAACAAGAGACCCAGTACTTC. The full variable domain, in which reference TRBV7-3 and TRBJ2-5 provide the parts outside the CDR3, is GAGVSQTPSNKVTEKGKYVELRCDPISGHTALYWYRQSLGQGPEFLIYFQGTGAADDSGLPNDRFFAVRPEGSVSTLKIQRTERGDSAVYLCASSLTGQKQETQYFGPGTRLLVL.

V gene TRBV28 combines with J gene TRBJ1-5; 7 bases line up with TRBD1. The germline CDR1 and CDR2 sequences are MDHEN and SYDVKM. The CDR3 totals 15 residues. With V trimmed by 7 bases and J by 4 bases, 10 bases remained unmatched. The CDR3 sequence: CASTNSGTANQPQHF. The CDR3 bases are TGTGCCAGCACCAATTCCGGGACAGCTAATCAGCCCCAGCATTTT.

This clonotype was found a few times. The V and J genes are TRBV6-5 and TRBJ1-4; tentatively, D is TRBD1 (6 bases). V was clipped by 1 base and J by 4 bases, with 16 bases between them. This CDR3 spans 17 amino acids. Germline V gene lookup returns CDR1 MNHEY and CDR2 SVGAGI. The CDR3 here is CASSYFPRTEFNEKLFF. CDR3 DNA: TGTGCCAGCAGTTACTTCCCTCGGACAGAGTTTAATGAAAAACTGTTTTTT.

This clonotype has at least ten counts. The chain joins TRBV19 to TRBJ1-2; TRBD1 might be the D (5 bases). V was pared by 6 bases and J by 4 bases, with 18 bases between. There are 15 residues in the CDR3. Germline V gives CDR1 LNHDA, CDR2 SQIVND (reference sequence). DNA for the CDR3: TGTGCCAGTAGCCCGGGGCCAGGTGGGAGCTATGGCTACACCTTC. It is translated as CASSPGPGGSYGYTF.

This clonotype was detected many times. The J gene is TRBJ1-3, the V gene TRBV6-5; no firm D call. The CDR3 contains 14 residues. V gave up 5 bases and J gave up 4 bases, with 12 bases separating them. Germline CDR1 reads MNHEY; CDR2 reads SVGAGI. CDR3 residues: CASSTVAPGNTIYF. CDR3 coding DNA: TGTGCCAGCAGTACGGTGGCCCCCGGAAACACCATATATTTT.

In this sample, this clonotype turned up many times. The genes are TRBV6-5 and TRBJ2-1; 14 bases align to TRBD2. This CDR3 spans 16 amino acids. V lost 0 bases to trimming and J lost 8 bases; unmatched junction nucleotides: 3. Germline CDR1 and CDR2: MNHEY and SVGAGI. The CDR3 here is CASSYSGTSGGYEQFF. The DNA for the CDR3 is TGTGCCAGCAGTTACTCTGGGACTAGCGGGGGCTATGAGCAGTTCTTC.

This clonotype was seen a few times. V is TRBV7-9 and J is TRBJ2-5; D is unclear. V was clipped by 6 bases and J by 4 bases, with 9 bases between them. Germline-derived CDR1 and CDR2 are SEHNR and FQNEAQ (reference sequence). CDR3 length: 12 amino acids. Here the CDR3 DNA reads TGTGCCAGCAGACCCCCTCGAGAGACCCAGTACTTC. It is translated as CASRPPRETQYF.